The rows below give T cell receptor beta chains drawn from one sample of a study of blood T cell repertoires in COVID-19. The assay was immunoSEQ multiplex PCR, and TCRdb's table has in-frame clones only and misses some. The sample lists roughly 120,000 clones; 60% to 85% were seen once. Material: peripheral blood. The receptors derive from a man between 65 and 85 years old with acute or convalescent COVID-19. The CDR3 runs from the conserved cysteine through the conserved F or W. The order of the fields is V gene, J gene, clone size, CDR3 length, D gene, CDR3 DNA, CDR3 protein. D genes are given only for firm matches. The size entry is marked missing in some rows and otherwise reads once, few, many or a size class.

V: TRBV19; J: TRBJ1-3; size: -; length: 12; D: -; DNA: TGTGCCAGTAGTCAATTTGGAAACACCATATATTTT; CDR3: CASSQFGNTIYF
V: TRBV19; J: TRBJ1-6; size: few; length: 16; D: -; DNA: TGTGCCAGTAGTATAGACGTAACAGGTTCCAATTCACCCCTCCACTTT; CDR3: CASSIDVTGSNSPLHF
V: TRBV4-2; J: TRBJ1-4; size: few; length: 15; D: -; DNA: TGTGCCAGCAGCCAAGAGCAACAGGGTGATGAAAAACTGTTTTTT; CDR3: CASSQEQQGDEKLFF
V: TRBV5-1; J: TRBJ2-7; size: -; length: 13; D: -; DNA: TGCGCCAGTACCAGGGATACGGATTACGAGCAGTACTTC; CDR3: CASTRDTDYEQYF
V: TRBV28; J: TRBJ1-6; size: few; length: 14; D: -; DNA: TGTGCCAGCAGTTTAGGGGGGGTTGGTTCACCCCTCCACTTT; CDR3: CASSLGGVGSPLHF
V: TRBV5-1; J: TRBJ1-5; size: -; length: 15; D: TRBD1; DNA: TGCGCCAGCAGCCCGGACGGACAGGGCAATCAGCCCCAGCATTTT; CDR3: CASSPDGQGNQPQHF
V: TRBV11-2; J: TRBJ1-2; size: -; length: 15; D: TRBD1; DNA: TGTGCCAGCAGCCTCCGACAGGGGGCTGGCTATGGCTACACCTTC; CDR3: CASSLRQGAGYGYTF
V: TRBV6-5; J: TRBJ2-1; size: -; length: 14; D: TRBD2; DNA: TGTGCCAGCAGACCCGGACTAGCGGTGGGTGAGCAGTTCTTC; CDR3: CASRPGLAVGEQFF
V: TRBV12-3/TRBV12-4; J: TRBJ1-2; size: -; length: 12; D: -; DNA: TGTGCCCAGTCCGGAGCTAACTATGGCTACACCTTC; CDR3: CAQSGANYGYTF
V: TRBV2; J: TRBJ2-5; size: -; length: 14; D: TRBD2; DNA: TGTGCCAGCGGGCGGAGCGGGGGGGCCCAGACCCAGTACTTC; CDR3: CASGRSGGAQTQYF
V: TRBV19; J: TRBJ1-1; size: -; length: 15; D: -; DNA: TGTGCCAGTAAAACCTTGGTCAGGGGTAGGGCTGAAGCTTTCTTT; CDR3: CASKTLVRGRAEAFF
V: TRBV11-2; J: TRBJ2-1; size: few; length: 17; D: TRBD2; DNA: TGTGCCAGCAGCTCTCTCGATCGCGGGGGGTCCTACAATGAGCAGTTCTTC; CDR3: CASSSLDRGGSYNEQFF
V: TRBV19; J: TRBJ2-2; size: few; length: 16; D: TRBD2; DNA: TGTGCCAGTAGTTCTAGCGGGCGAAGGAACACCGGGGAGCTGTTTTTT; CDR3: CASSSSGRRNTGELFF
V: TRBV27; J: TRBJ2-7; size: -; length: 14; D: -; DNA: TGTGCCAGCAGTTTCGACAGGCGTTTCTACGAGCAGTACTTC; CDR3: CASSFDRRFYEQYF
V: TRBV20-1; J: TRBJ2-7; size: -; length: 11; D: -; DNA: TGCAGTGCTAGACAGTCCCCCGAGCAGTACTTC; CDR3: CSARQSPEQYF
V: TRBV6-1; J: TRBJ2-2; size: few; length: 15; D: TRBD1; DNA: TGTGCCAGCAGTGAACTCCGGACAGGGTCCGGGGAGCTGTTTTTT; CDR3: CASSELRTGSGELFF
V: TRBV6-5; J: TRBJ1-2; size: -; length: 12; D: -; DNA: TGTGCCAGCAGTTCACAGGGCTATGGCTACACCTTC; CDR3: CASSSQGYGYTF
V: TRBV19; J: TRBJ1-6; size: -; length: 14; D: -; DNA: TGTGCCAGTAGTATTGCTACAGGGAATTCACCCCTCCACTTT; CDR3: CASSIATGNSPLHF
V: TRBV9; J: TRBJ1-1; size: once; length: 15; D: -; DNA: TGTGCCAGCAGCGTAGGAGCGATGCTGAACACTGAAGCTTTCTTT; CDR3: CASSVGAMLNTEAFF